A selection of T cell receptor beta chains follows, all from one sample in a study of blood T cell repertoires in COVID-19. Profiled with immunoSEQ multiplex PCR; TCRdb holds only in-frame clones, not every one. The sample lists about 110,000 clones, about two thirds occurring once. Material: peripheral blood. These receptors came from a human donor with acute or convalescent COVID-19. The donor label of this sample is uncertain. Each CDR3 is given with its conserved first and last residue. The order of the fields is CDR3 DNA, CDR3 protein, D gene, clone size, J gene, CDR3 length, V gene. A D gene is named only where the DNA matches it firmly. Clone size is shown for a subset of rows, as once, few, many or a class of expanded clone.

TGTGCCAGCAGCTTAACCACTACCGGGGAGCTGTTTTTT,CASSLTTTGELFF,NA,NA,TRBJ2-2,13,TRBV7-3
TGCGCCAGCAGTCAATCGGACAGGGGAACCTATAATTCACCCCTCCACTTT,CASSQSDRGTYNSPLHF,TRBD1,many,TRBJ1-6,17,TRBV23-1
TGTGCCTGGAGTTTGGGGACAGATAATTCACCCCTCCACTTT,CAWSLGTDNSPLHF,TRBD1,few,TRBJ1-6,14,TRBV30
TGTGCCAGCTCACCACGGCCAGACTATGGCTACACCTTC,CASSPRPDYGYTF,NA,NA,TRBJ1-2,13,TRBV18
TGCGCCAGCAGCCGCACCCCTCTAGCGGGAGCCTACGAGCAGTACTTC,CASSRTPLAGAYEQYF,TRBD2,NA,TRBJ2-7,16,TRBV4-1
TGTGCCACCAGCCAAGCGGACACGCAGTATTTT,CATSQADTQYF,NA,NA,TRBJ2-3,11,TRBV24-1
TGTGCCAGCAGCAAAGATGGGGGGGGCACAGATACGCAGTATTTT,CASSKDGGGTDTQYF,TRBD2,NA,TRBJ2-3,15,TRBV11-2
TGTGCCAGCAGTTCTTACCTCGACAGGGGTTCTGGCTACACCTTC,CASSSYLDRGSGYTF,TRBD1,NA,TRBJ1-2,15,TRBV6-5
TGTGCCAGCAGCGTGCAGGGAGGGACAGATACGCAGTATTTT,CASSVQGGTDTQYF,TRBD2,NA,TRBJ2-3,14,TRBV9
TGTGCCAGCAGTTCAGCCGGGACTAGCGGGGAGACCCAGTACTTC,CASSSAGTSGETQYF,TRBD2,NA,TRBJ2-5,15,TRBV27
TGCGCCAGCAGCTTCGGACAGGTGGCCTCTGGGGCCAACGTTCTGACTTTC,CASSFGQVASGANVLTF,TRBD1,NA,TRBJ2-6,17,TRBV4-1
TGTGCCTGGAGAGTCGGACTGGGAGTCGAGAATGGAAACACCATATATTTT,CAWRVGLGVENGNTIYF,NA,many,TRBJ1-3,17,TRBV30
TGTGCCAGCAGTTACCCGGACAGGGGGCGCAACGGGGAGCTGTTTTTT,CASSYPDRGRNGELFF,TRBD1,NA,TRBJ2-2,16,TRBV6-6
TGTGCCAGCAGCTTGGCATTACAGGGGGCTGAAGCTTTCTTT,CASSLALQGAEAFF,TRBD1,NA,TRBJ1-1,14,TRBV7-9